A single sample gave rise to the 25 T cell receptor beta chains below, sequenced in a study of blood T cell repertoires in COVID-19. Method: immunoSEQ multiplex PCR; TCRdb's copy keeps in-frame clones and lacks some. The sample includes 99,000 or so clones, around 90% of them seen just once. Sequencing used peripheral blood. The receptors derive from a human donor in a cohort sampled during active COVID-19.

The V call is TRBV7-9, the J call TRBJ1-4; D may be TRBD1 (6 bases). Germline CDR1 SEHNR, CDR2 FQNEAQ (reference sequence). V was clipped by 3 bases and J by 7 bases, with 15 bases between them. The CDR3 contains 15 residues. CDR3 DNA sequence: TGTGCCAGCAGCTTTTACCGGGACACACCTGAAAAACTGTTTTTT. Translation gives CASSFYRDTPEKLFF.

In regard to this clone: One end of the junction fails to match germline, which may point to a read error. This chain uses TRBV7-7 with TRBJ2-5, with D possibly matching TRBD1 (6 bases). CDR1 and CDR2 (germline): SSHAT, FNYEAQ (reference sequence). The CDR3 length is 13 residues. The CDR3 coding sequence is TGTGCTAGCAGTTCTTCAGGGGCAGAGACCCAGTACTTC. It encodes CASSSSGAETQYF. Full variable domain (outside the CDR3, taken from reference TRBV7-7 and TRBJ2-5): GAGVSQSPRYKVTKRGQDVTLRCDPISSHATLYWYQQALGQGPEFLTYFNYEAQPDKSGLPSDRFSAERPEGSISTLTIQRTEQRDSAMYRCASSSSGAETQYFGPGTRLLVL.

The genes are TRBV7-9 and TRBJ2-7; no clear D. The V end lost 5 bases, the J end lost 2 bases, and 22 bases lay between the germline ends. Germline CDR1 is SEHNR and CDR2 is FQNEAQ (reference sequence). The CDR3 contains 17 residues. The CDR3 sequence: CASSNSFVLENPYEQYF. Here the CDR3 DNA reads TGTGCCAGCAGCAATAGCTTCGTCCTGGAAAATCCCTACGAGCAGTACTTC.

The chain recombines TRBV11-3 with TRBJ2-3; D is perhaps TRBD2 (5 bases). Trimming cost V 5 bases and J 0 bases, with 15 bases left between them. Germline V gene sequence: CDR1 SGHNT, CDR2 YENEEA. The CDR3 has 16 amino acids. The CDR3 DNA reads TGTGCCAGCAGCCCCCACAGCGGCTCTAGCACAGATACGCAGTATTTT. As protein: CASSPHSGSSTDTQYF.

In this sample, this clone turned up once. The V and J genes are TRBV4-3 and TRBJ2-1, with D possibly being TRBD1 (6 bases). This CDR3 has 17 amino acids. From germline, CDR1 is LGHNA and CDR2 YSLEER. Trimming removed 4 bases at V and 7 bases at J, with 23 bases between. Written as DNA, the CDR3 is TGCGCCAGCAGCCCCCCTGTCGGGACACCCTCACCGAATGAGCAGTTCTTC. Translated, it gives CASSPPVGTPSPNEQFF.

The V gene is TRBV19, the J gene TRBJ2-3; D is perhaps TRBD1 (6 bases). In germline, CDR1 is LNHDA, CDR2 SQIVND (reference sequence). The CDR3 loop spans 15 amino acids. V lost 5 bases and J lost 7, with 19 bases in between. CDR3 sequence reads: CASSPGQNIGNTQYF. Written as DNA, the CDR3 is TGTGCCAGTAGTCCGGGACAAAATATCGGGAATACGCAGTATTTT.

The chain combines TRBV5-8 with TRBJ2-5; D not resolved. The V and J ends lost 0 bases and 4 bases respectively, with 7 bases between them. The CDR3 contains 13 residues. Germline CDR1 is SGHTS and CDR2 is YDEGEE. The CDR3 coding sequence is TGTGCCAGCAGCTTGGAGCTGCGAGAGACCCAGTACTTC. Protein sequence: CASSLELRETQYF.

This clone has just one count. The chain links TRBV11-2 to TRBJ1-1, with D possibly TRBD1 on 5 matching bases. Germline V gene lookup returns CDR1 SGHAT and CDR2 FQNNGV. The CDR3 runs to 14 residues. V was cut by 1 base and J by 1 base, with 7 bases left in between. CDR3 in DNA: TGTGCCAGCAGCTTAGGCGGGGGGAACACTGAAGCTTTCTTT. Translated, it gives CASSLGGGNTEAFF.

The V and J genes are TRBV4-3 and TRBJ2-3; 7 positions match TRBD1. V shed 4 bases and J 0 bases; nucleotides not matched to a gene: 4. CDR1 is LGHNA and CDR2 is YSLEER in the germline V gene. CDR3 size: 15 residues. In DNA, the CDR3 is TGCGCCAGCAGCCCCGGGGACAGTAGCACAGATACGCAGTATTTT. Its translation is CASSPGDSSTDTQYF.

The chain combines TRBV6-1 with TRBJ1-6, with D unclear. Trimming stripped 1 base from V and 13 bases from J, with 8 bases between. The CDR3 loop spans 12 amino acids. Germline CDR1 and CDR2: MNHNS and SASEGT. CDR3 residues: CASSEGGWPLHF. CDR3 nucleotides: TGTGCCAGCAGTGAAGGAGGGTGGCCCCTCCACTTT.

This chain connects TRBV28 to TRBJ2-2; 7 bases are shared with TRBD2. V lost 6 bases to trimming and J lost 0 bases; unmatched junction nucleotides: 13. Per germline, CDR1 MDHEN and CDR2 SYDVKM. This CDR3 comprises 18 residues. CDR3 in amino acids: CASRGGRRNLANTGELFF. The CDR3 nucleotides are TGTGCCAGCAGGGGAGGGCGGAGGAACCTCGCGAACACCGGGGAGCTGTTTTTT. Supplemented by reference TRBV28 and TRBJ2-2, the full variable domain reads DVKVTQSSRYLVKRTGEKVFLECVQDMDHENMFWYRQDPGLGLRLIYFSYDVKMKEKGDIPEGYSVSREKKERFSLILESASTNQTSMYLCASRGGRRNLANTGELFFGEGSRLTVL.

The chain has TRBV29-1 and TRBJ2-7, with 11 bases matching TRBD2. The ends lost 7 bases at V and 1 base at J; junction bases unmatched: 3. The germline V gene encodes CDR1 SQVTM and CDR2 ANQGSEA. The CDR3 covers 13 residues. CDR3 region: CSALAGESYEQYF. The CDR3, as DNA: TGCAGCGCACTAGCGGGGGAATCCTACGAGCAGTACTTC.

The J gene is TRBJ2-1, the V gene TRBV9; D is undetermined. Trimming pared 2 bases from V and 8 bases from J, leaving 11 bases between. CDR3 length equals 13 residues. CDR1 is SGDLS, CDR2 YYNGEE, per germline. As DNA, the CDR3 is TGTGCCAGCAGCGTCGTTGTAGCAGATGAGCAGTTCTTC. This gives the protein CASSVVVADEQFF.

The chain carries TRBV27 and TRBJ2-7; 10 nucleotides match TRBD1. The CDR3 has 15 residues. V shed 5 bases, J shed 2 bases, and the junction held 6 bases outside the gene matches. The germline gives CDR1 MNHEY, CDR2 SMNVEV (reference sequence). The CDR3 spells CASSLGTGATYEQYF. The CDR3 nucleotides read TGTGCCAGCAGTCTCGGGACAGGGGCTACCTACGAGCAGTACTTC.

This clone was detected once. The rearrangement uses TRBV6-5 and TRBJ2-2; 7 bases agree with TRBD1. This CDR3 spans 14 amino acids. CDR1 and CDR2 from the germline V gene are MNHEY and SVGAGI. Losses at the gene ends were 6 bases for V and 4 bases for J; bases not matched to a gene: 5. CDR3: CASSRQGGTGELFF. DNA of the CDR3: TGTGCCAGCAGCCGACAGGGTGGCACCGGGGAGCTGTTTTTT.

This clone appeared a few times. This rearrangement joins TRBV18 to TRBJ1-4, with D possibly being TRBD1 (5 bases). The germline V gene encodes CDR1 KGHSH and CDR2 LQKENI. The V gene lost 1 base and the J gene lost 7 bases, with 10 bases spanning the gap. This CDR3 has 14 amino acids. The DNA for the CDR3 is TGTGCCAGCTCACCACAAGTGGGGGGTGAAAAACTGTTTTTT. Amino acid sequence: CASSPQVGGEKLFF.

The rearrangement uses TRBV25-1 and TRBJ1-2; a weak D match, TRBD1 (5 bases). V lost 7 bases, J lost 1 base, and 16 bases lay in between. Germline V gene lookup returns CDR1 MGHDK and CDR2 SYGVNS. CDR3 length equals 15 residues. CDR3 in amino acids: CASNPSWGDNYGYTF. The CDR3 DNA is TGTGCCAGCAACCCCAGTTGGGGGGATAACTATGGCTACACCTTC.

This clone appeared once. The chain uses TRBV4-3 and TRBJ2-3, with D maybe TRBD1 (5 bases). Germline CDR1 and CDR2: LGHNA and YSLEER. Trimming cost V 0 bases and J 6 bases, with 13 bases left between them. The CDR3 has 15 residues. The CDR3 protein is CASSQERAGRDTQYF. As DNA, the CDR3 is TGCGCCAGCAGCCAAGAACGGGCAGGGCGGGATACGCAGTATTTT.

This clone came up once. DNA of the CDR3: TGTGCCTGGAACCCACCCGGGACAGCTCTTCTCTATGGCTACACCTTC. It translates to CAWNPPGTALLYGYTF. The V gene is TRBV30, the J gene TRBJ1-2; 7 nucleotides match TRBD1. Germline trimming cut 4 bases from V and 4 bases from J; bases unmatched to any gene: 15. Per the germline V gene, CDR1 is GTSNPN and CDR2 is SVGIG (reference sequence). The CDR3 length is 16 residues.

This clone was picked up a small number of times. The rearrangement links TRBV6-5 to TRBJ1-1; D gene unclear. V lost 8 bases to trimming and J lost 6 bases, with 13 bases between them. Germline CDR1 MNHEY, CDR2 SVGAGI. The CDR3 extends over 12 amino acids. CDR3 DNA: TGTGCCAGCGCAAGAGGTTCGGCTGAAGCTTTCTTT. Its translation is CASARGSAEAFF.

The chain recombines TRBV18 with TRBJ1-3, with a tentative D call TRBD1 (5 bases). Germline CDR1 reads KGHSH; CDR2 reads LQKENI. The CDR3 is made up of 17 amino acids. V was trimmed by 0 bases and J by 0 bases, leaving 12 bases between them. In DNA form, the CDR3 reads TGTGCCAGCTCACCACCGTTCACAGGAAGCTCTGGAAACACCATATATTTT. It is translated as CASSPPFTGSSGNTIYF.

This clone has just one count. The chain joins TRBV4-1 to TRBJ2-7; the match to TRBD2 covers 7 bases. Germline V gives CDR1 MGHRA, CDR2 YSYEKL. After removal of 0 bases from V and 4 bases from J, the junction contained 9 bases not matched to a gene. The CDR3 extends over 16 amino acids. DNA for the CDR3: TGCGCCAGCAGCCAAGATCCCCAGCGGGATCGATACGAGCAGTACTTC. Translating it yields CASSQDPQRDRYEQYF.

The rearrangement joins TRBV28 to TRBJ2-1, with TRBD1 as a possible D gene (6 bases). Germline CDR1 is MDHEN and CDR2 is SYDVKM. The CDR3 has 13 amino acids. V was clipped by 4 bases and J by 4 bases, with 8 bases between them. In DNA, the CDR3 is TGTGCCAGCAGTTACAGGGATTACAATGAGCAGTTCTTC. It encodes CASSYRDYNEQFF. The full variable domain, with the rest looked up from reference TRBV28 and TRBJ2-1, is DVKVTQSSRYLVKRTGEKVFLECVQDMDHENMFWYRQDPGLGLRLIYFSYDVKMKEKGDIPEGYSVSREKKERFSLILESASTNQTSMYLCASSYRDYNEQFFGPGTRLTVL.

This chain uses TRBV4-1 with TRBJ2-5; D is unclear. Trimming removed 1 base at V and 3 bases at J, with 9 bases between. CDR1 MGHRA and CDR2 YSYEKL come from the germline V gene. The CDR3 runs to 14 residues. CDR3 in amino acids: CASSQGLQEETQYF. The CDR3 DNA reads TGCGCCAGCAGCCAAGGTCTGCAGGAAGAGACCCAGTACTTC.

This clone was seen once. This sequence joins TRBV6-5 and TRBJ1-5; TRBD1 matches 8 bases. V trimming: 8 bases; J trimming: 4 bases; junction bases outside the gene matches: 7. The CDR3 contains 14 residues. Germline V gene data show CDR1 as MNHEY and CDR2 as SVGAGI. The CDR3 loop is CASGDRGPNQPQHF. CDR3 nucleotide sequence: TGTGCCAGCGGAGACAGGGGCCCAAATCAGCCCCAGCATTTT.